The entry below gives a single T cell receptor beta chain sequence along with its context. Other nucleotide sequences in the sample specify the same CDR3. The record originates from a study of shared clonotypes between healthy human individuals. The protocol was immunoSEQ multiplex PCR, while the TCRdb copy is restricted to in-frame clones and leaves out a portion. The table has 950,000 to 1,300,000 clones, 75% seen once. This CDR3 is 12 amino acids long. V was shortened by 5 bases and J by 8 bases, with 7 bases between the two germline ends. The germline V gene encodes CDR1 MNHEY and CDR2 SVGAGI. J is TRBJ1-6 and V is TRBV6-5, with a tentative D call TRBD1 (6 bases). The TCR was taken from a man in his late teens or twenties in good health. The sample was memory CD4+ T cells sorted from blood. Subset: CD45RA-negative fraction. CDR3 sequence (DNA): TGTGCCAGCAGTAGGGGGGATTCACCCCTCCACTTT. It specifies CASSRGDSPLHF.